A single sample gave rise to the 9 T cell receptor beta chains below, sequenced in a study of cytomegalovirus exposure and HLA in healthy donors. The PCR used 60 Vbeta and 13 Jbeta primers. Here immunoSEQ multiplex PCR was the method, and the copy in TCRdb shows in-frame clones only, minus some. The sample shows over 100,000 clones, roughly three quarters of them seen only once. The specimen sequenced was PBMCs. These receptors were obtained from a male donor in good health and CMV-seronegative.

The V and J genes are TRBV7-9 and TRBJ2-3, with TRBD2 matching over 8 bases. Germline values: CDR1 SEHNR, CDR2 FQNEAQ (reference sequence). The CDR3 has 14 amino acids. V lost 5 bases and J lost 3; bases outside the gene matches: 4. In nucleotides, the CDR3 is TGTGCCAGCAGCCCCGGGGGGGGGACAGATACGCAGTATTTT. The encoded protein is CASSPGGGTDTQYF.

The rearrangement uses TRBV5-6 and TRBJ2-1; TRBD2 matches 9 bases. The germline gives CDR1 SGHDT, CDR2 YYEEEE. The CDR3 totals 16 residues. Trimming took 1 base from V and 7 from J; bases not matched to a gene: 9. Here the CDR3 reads CASSLRGGGARNEQFF. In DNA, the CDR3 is TGTGCCAGCAGCTTGCGGGGCGGGGGGGCCAGGAATGAGCAGTTCTTC.

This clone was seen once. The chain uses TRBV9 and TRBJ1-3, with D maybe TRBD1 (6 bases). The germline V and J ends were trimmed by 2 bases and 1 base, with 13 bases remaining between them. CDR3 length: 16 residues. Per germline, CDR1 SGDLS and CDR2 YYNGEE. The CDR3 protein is CASSVSQGESGNTIYF. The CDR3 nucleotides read TGTGCCAGCAGCGTCTCACAGGGTGAATCTGGAAACACCATATATTTT.

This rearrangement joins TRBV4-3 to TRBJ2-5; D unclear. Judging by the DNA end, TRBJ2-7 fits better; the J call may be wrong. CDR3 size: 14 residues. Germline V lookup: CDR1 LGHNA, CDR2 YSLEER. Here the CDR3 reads CASSQDDTLYEQYF. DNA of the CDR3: TGCGCCAGCAGCCAAGATGACACTCTCTACGAGCAGTACTTC.

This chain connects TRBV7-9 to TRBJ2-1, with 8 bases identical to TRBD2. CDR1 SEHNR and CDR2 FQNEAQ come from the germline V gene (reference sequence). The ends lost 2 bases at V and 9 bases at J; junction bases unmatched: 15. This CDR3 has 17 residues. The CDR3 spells CASSLSQGGGKRIEQFF. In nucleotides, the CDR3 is TGTGCCAGCAGCTTATCCCAGGGCGGGGGGAAACGGATTGAGCAGTTCTTC.

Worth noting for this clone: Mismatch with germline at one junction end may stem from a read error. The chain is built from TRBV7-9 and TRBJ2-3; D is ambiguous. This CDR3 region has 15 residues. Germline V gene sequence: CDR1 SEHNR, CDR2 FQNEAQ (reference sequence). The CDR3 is CVSSFIPPGSDTQYF. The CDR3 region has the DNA TGTGTCAGCAGCTTCATTCCCCCGGGTTCGGATACGCAGTATTTT.

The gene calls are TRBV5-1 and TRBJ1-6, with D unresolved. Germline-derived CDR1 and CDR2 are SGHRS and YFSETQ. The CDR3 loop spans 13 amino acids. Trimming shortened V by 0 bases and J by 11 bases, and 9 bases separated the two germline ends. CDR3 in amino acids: CASSLGADAPLHF. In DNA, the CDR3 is TGCGCCAGCAGCTTGGGGGCCGACGCACCCCTCCACTTT.

The CDR3 bases are TGCGCCAGCAGCCTGACTTTAGCGGGGGGGGCCTACGAGCAGTACTTC. This encodes CASSLTLAGGAYEQYF. This chain joins TRBV5-1 and TRBJ2-7; TRBD2 agrees at 11 bases. V lost 4 bases and J lost 2; bases outside the gene matches: 8. CDR1 is SGHRS and CDR2 is YFSETQ in the germline V gene. The CDR3 loop spans 16 amino acids.

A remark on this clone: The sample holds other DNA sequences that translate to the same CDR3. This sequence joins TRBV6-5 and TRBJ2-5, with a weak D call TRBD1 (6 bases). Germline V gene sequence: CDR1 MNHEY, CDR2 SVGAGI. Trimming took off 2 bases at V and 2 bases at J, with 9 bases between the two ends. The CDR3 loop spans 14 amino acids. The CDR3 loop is CASSYGRGQETQYF. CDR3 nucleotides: TGTGCCAGCAGTTACGGCAGGGGTCAAGAGACCCAGTACTTC.